This T cell receptor (beta chain) was profiled in a study of T cells in localized non-small cell lung cancer (dated by TCRdb to 2020 to 2021). About the study as a whole: The study examined T cell repertoires in approximately 240 patients with early-stage NSCLC and compared tumors with uninvolved tumor-adjacent lungs. The mean age of the NSCLC patients was roughly 70 years, with 130 or so men and 85 to 110 women. The cohort comprised approximately 240 treatment-naïve NSCLC patients with resected, localized lung tumors.

At diagnosis, peripheral blood, uninvolved tumor-adjacent lung and tumor were collected and stored as a combination of fresh-frozen and FFPE material. TCR beta CDR3 regions were sequenced from DNA using the immunoSEQ Assay. Per the original workflow: T cell density was computed as TCR beta template counts normalized to usable DNA estimated by amplifying housekeeping genes. The preseqR package was used to estimate richness by extrapolating to 400,000 templates for PBMC samples and to 120,000 templates for tissue samples. Clonality was defined as one minus Pielou's evenness. Differential abundance testing on productive amino-acid clonotypes, with a minimum total count of 5 and an alpha of 0.1, was used to identify tissue-enriched TCRs. Repertoire overlap between compartments was quantified with the Jaccard Index and Morisita Overlap Index. TCR beta CDR3s were clustered by GLIPH together with public tetramer-defined viral CDR3s, and at least three viral sequences plus V-gene enrichment were required for viral motifs. TCRdb stores this immuneACCESS table with in-frame sequences only. Part of the clones is absent; in the studies checked, under half of the shortfall reflects unresolved V genes, and no reason is known for the rest. V and J calls and clone size follow that table, whereas D and trimming were derived from the DNA. Within this sample are thousands of clones, with 28% of them counted one time only. The top ten hold approximately 4.6% of the sample.

At the junction V is shortened by 0 bases and J by 13 bases, with 15 bases in between. The CDR3, from cysteine to phenylalanine, totals 13 residues. Of all the DNA, just the CDR3 is kept, 39 bases in frame from base 1. CDR1 and CDR2 were assigned from the germline V gene as MNHNS and SASEGT. Study-wide conclusions, independent of this receptor: The highest T cell clonality was observed in uninvolved tumor-adjacent lung, where clonality exceeded that of tumor, suggesting that antigenic responses were more focused in uninvolved tumor-adjacent lung. Higher blood T cell density associated with longer overall survival, while higher adjacent-lung clonality associated with shorter survival. Since the design was exploratory, TCR variables were selected using unadjusted p-values with no false-discovery rate correction. Of the top 100 tumor clones, a median of roughly 56 were detected in paired uninvolved adjacent lung; approximately 28 were also among that lung's top 100. Because multi-region tumor sequencing was not performed, intratumor heterogeneity could not be ruled out.

This clone was observed a handful of times. It has no known antigen specificity. Per-base quality was not reported, and no clone a single base away is much larger than it. The receptor was isolated from a female donor of 60 years or more with stage I lung adenocarcinoma. The source material was lung tumor tissue, sampled before any cancer treatment. The chain joins TRBV6-1 to TRBJ2-5; the D match is possibly TRBD1 or TRBD2, with 5 bases aligned in each. The DNA is as follows: TGTGCCAGCAGTGAAGCGGGCGTGAGGGGCTTGTACTTC. Its product reads: CASSEAGVRGLYF.